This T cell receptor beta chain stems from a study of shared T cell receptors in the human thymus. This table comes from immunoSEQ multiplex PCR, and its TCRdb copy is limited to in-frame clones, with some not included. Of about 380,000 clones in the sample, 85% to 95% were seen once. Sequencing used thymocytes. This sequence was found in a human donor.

The CDR3 sequence is CASSLGQGSGEKLFF. The CDR3 DNA sequence: TGCGCCAGCAGCCTAGGACAGGGCTCGGGTGAAAAACTGTTTTTT. V gene TRBV5-1 combines with J gene TRBJ1-4; TRBD1 matches at 8 bases. Trimming took 4 bases from V and 7 from J; bases not matched to a gene: 9. The CDR3 length is 15 residues. CDR1 is SGHRS and CDR2 is YFSETQ in the germline V gene.